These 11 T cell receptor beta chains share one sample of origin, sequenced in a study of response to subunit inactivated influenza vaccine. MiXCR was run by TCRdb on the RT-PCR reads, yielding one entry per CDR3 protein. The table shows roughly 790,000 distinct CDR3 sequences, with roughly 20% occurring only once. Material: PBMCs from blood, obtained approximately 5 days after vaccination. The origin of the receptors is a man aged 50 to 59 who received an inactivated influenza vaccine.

The chain's CDR3 is CAWSSAAYEQYF. The CDR3 region has the DNA TGTGCCTGGAGTTCAGCCGCCTACGAGCAGTACTTC. The rearrangement joins TRBV30 to TRBJ2-7, with D hard to call. Germline CDR1 and CDR2: GTSNPN and SVGIG (reference sequence). The V and J ends lost 2 bases and 2 bases respectively, with 7 bases between them. The CDR3 totals 12 residues. The full variable domain, in which reference TRBV30 and TRBJ2-7 provide the parts outside the CDR3, is SQTIHQWPATLVQPVGSPLSLECTVEGTSNPNLYWYRQAAGRGLQLLFYSVGIGQISSEVPQNLSASRPQDRQFILSSKKLLLSDSGFYLCAWSSAAYEQYFGPGTRLTVT.

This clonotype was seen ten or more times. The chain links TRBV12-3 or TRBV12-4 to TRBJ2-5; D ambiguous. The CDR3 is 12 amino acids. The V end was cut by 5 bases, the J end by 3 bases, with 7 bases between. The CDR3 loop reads CASSEFEETQYF. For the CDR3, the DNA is TGTGCCAGCAGTGAATTTGAAGAGACCCAGTACTTC.

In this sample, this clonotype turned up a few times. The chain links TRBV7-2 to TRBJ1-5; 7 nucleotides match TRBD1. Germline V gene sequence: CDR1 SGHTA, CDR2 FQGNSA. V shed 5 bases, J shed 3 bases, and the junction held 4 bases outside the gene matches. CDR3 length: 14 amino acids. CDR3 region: CASSADRFNQPQHF. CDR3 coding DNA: TGTGCCAGCAGCGCGGACAGGTTCAATCAGCCCCAGCATTTT.

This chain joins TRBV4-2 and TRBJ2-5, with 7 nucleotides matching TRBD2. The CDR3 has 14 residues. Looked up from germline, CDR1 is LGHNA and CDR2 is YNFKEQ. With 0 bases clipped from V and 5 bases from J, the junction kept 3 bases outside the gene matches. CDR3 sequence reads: CASSQDLAAETQYF. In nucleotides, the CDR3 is TGTGCCAGCAGCCAAGATCTAGCGGCGGAGACCCAGTACTTC.

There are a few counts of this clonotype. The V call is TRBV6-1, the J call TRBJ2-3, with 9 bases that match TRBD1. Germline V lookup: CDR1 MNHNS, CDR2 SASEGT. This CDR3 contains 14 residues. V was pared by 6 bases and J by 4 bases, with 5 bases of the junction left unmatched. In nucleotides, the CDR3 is TGTGCCAGCAGGCCGACAGGGGGAGCAGATACGCAGTATTTT. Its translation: CASRPTGGADTQYF.

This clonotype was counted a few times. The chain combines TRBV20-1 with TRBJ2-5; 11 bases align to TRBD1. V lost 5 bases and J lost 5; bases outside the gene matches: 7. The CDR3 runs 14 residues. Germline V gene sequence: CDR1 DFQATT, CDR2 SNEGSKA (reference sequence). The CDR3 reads CSAVRTGGFETQYF. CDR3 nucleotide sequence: TGCAGTGCTGTTCGGACAGGGGGCTTCGAGACCCAGTACTTC.

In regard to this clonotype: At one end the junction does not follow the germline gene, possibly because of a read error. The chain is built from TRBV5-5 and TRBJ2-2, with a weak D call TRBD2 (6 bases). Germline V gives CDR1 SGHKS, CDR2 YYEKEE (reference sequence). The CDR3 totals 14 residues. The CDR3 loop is CAISAGHNCGELLF. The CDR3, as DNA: TGTGCCATCAGCGCGGGGCACAACTGCGGGGAGCTGCTTTTT.

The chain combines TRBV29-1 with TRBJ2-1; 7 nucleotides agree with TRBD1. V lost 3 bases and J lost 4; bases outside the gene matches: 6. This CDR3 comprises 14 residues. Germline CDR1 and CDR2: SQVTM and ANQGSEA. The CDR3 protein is CSVDRGTGYNEQFF. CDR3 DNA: TGCAGCGTTGACAGGGGGACGGGATACAATGAGCAGTTCTTC.

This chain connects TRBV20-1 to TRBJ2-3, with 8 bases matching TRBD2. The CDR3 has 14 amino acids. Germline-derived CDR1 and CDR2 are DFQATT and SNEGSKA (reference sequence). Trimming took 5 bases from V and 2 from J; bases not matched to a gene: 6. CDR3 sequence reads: CSARRTSFTDTQYF. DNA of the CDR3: TGCAGTGCTCGTAGGACTAGCTTCACAGATACGCAGTATTTT.

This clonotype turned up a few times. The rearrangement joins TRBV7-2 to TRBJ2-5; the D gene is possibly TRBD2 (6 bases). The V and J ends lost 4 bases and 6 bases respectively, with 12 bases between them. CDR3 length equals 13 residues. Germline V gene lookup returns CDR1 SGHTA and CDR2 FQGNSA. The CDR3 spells CASSSPGRQTQYF. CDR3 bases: TGTGCCAGCAGCTCCCCAGGGAGGCAGACCCAGTACTTC.

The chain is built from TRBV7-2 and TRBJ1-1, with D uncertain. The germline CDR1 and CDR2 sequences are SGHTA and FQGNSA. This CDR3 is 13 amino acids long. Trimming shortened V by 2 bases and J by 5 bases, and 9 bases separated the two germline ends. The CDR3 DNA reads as TGTGCCAGCAGCTTATTCGGAGGGACTGAAGCTTTCTTT. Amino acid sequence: CASSLFGGTEAFF. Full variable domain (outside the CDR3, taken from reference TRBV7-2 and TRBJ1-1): GAGVSQSPSNKVTEKGKDVELRCDPISGHTALYWYRQSLGQGLEFLIYFQGNSAPDKSGLPSDRFSAERTGGSVSTLTIQRTQQEDSAVYLCASSLFGGTEAFFGQGTRLTVV.